The T cell receptor (beta chain) described here comes from a study of blood T cell repertoires in COVID-19 (dated by TCRdb to 2018 to 2020). For the wider study: The collaborator samples originated in the United States, Italy and Spain and spanned the acute and convalescent phases of COVID-19. The material from the prospective study consisted of cDNA or gDNA derived from T cells, B-cell-depleted T cells, or PBMCs. Deeply sampled blood TCRbeta repertoires from subjects exposed to, actively infected with, or recovered from COVID-19 were included in the dataset. A freely available public database, intended as a resource for researchers studying the immune response to SARS-CoV-2, is where the repertoires were released. The samples were drawn from the first 160 participants of the ongoing ImmuneRACE study and from 950 to 1,500 subjects provided by 6 global collaborators. Nearly every sample came with metadata listing a de-identified subject ID, COVID-19 status, age in years and sex. HLA class I and class II types, where available, came from metadata supplied by the sample provider rather than from assay-based typing. Points the paper makes about the study in general: The amount of clinical and demographic metadata varied by source and participant and was provided uncurated.

Whole blood was collected in K2EDTA tubes by collaborating institutions according to the institutions' own protocols. For TCRbeta analysis, collaborators shipped samples in one of three forms: frozen whole blood, isolated PBMCs, or DNA extracted from either of those sample types. TCRbeta CDR3 regions were amplified from genomic DNA by means of the immunoSEQ Assay, a bias-controlled multiplex PCR. Concerning the study's data processing: Within the assay, amplification of reference gene primers was used to estimate how many nucleated cells each sample contained. To quantify the absolute abundance of each unique TCRbeta CDR3 rearrangement, sequence reads were collapsed and filtered. For each sample, productive Simpson clonality was calculated as the square root of Simpson's diversity index over productive rearrangements. This immuneACCESS table, as held by TCRdb, lists in-frame sequences with V and J called but not all clones. Of the missing ones, under half trace to an unresolved V gene in checked studies; the others have no known cause. Clone size and V and J calls were adopted from that table, with D and trimming inferred from the DNA. The sample table contains fewer than 65,000 clones; only one count was recorded for more than 90% of them. The biggest ten clones account for 3.5% to 4% of the sample.

Reading from cysteine to phenylalanine, the CDR3 counts 17 amino acids. CDR3 DNA is the only sequence kept; it has 51 bases, read in frame from the first base. Notes on this clone: Its antigen is currently not known. The sample holds no much larger clone one base away, and base qualities are not on file.

The sequence was collected from a human donor in a cohort sampled during active COVID-19. The specimen sequenced was peripheral blood. The rearranged segments are TRBV1 and TRBJ2-2; no check of the table's D call, TRBD2, against the DNA was made. TRBV1 is assigned pseudogene status. The CDR3 here reads CTSSQDPTLSLAGELFF. The nucleotides read TGCACCAGCAGCCAAGATCCCACTCTTAGTCTGGCCGGGGAGCTGTTTTTT.